These 2 T cell receptor beta chains came from one sample sequenced in a study of blood T cell repertoires in COVID-19 (dated by TCRdb to the early 2020s). The receptor library was made with the immunoSEQ multiplex PCR assay. The immuneACCESS repertoire file appears here via TCRdb, limited to in-frame rearrangements. These files lack a portion of the clones; in checked studies, under half of the deficit traces to unresolved V genes, and the cause of the others is not known. This sample is represented by approximately 69,000 clones; approximately 83% of them were singletons. The ten largest clones add up to 9.5% to 15% of the sample. Specimen: peripheral blood. The source is a human donor in a cohort sampled during active COVID-19.

The V and J genes are TRBV6-5 and TRBJ2-5, with D possibly being TRBD2 (7 bases). This CDR3 region has 15 residues. Germline-derived CDR1 and CDR2 are MNHEY and SVGAGI. V was pared by 7 bases and J by 5 bases, with 20 bases between. The CDR3 here is CASTTGGGAGETQYF. The CDR3 bases are TGTGCCAGCACAACAGGAGGGGGGGCCGGGGAGACCCAGTACTTC.

This clone was recorded once. The chain links TRBV25-1 to TRBJ2-5, with D possibly being TRBD2 (6 bases). V was shortened by 1 base and J by 5 bases, with 14 bases between the two germline ends. CDR3 length: 15 amino acids. The germline V gene encodes CDR1 MGHDK and CDR2 SYGVNS. The CDR3 nucleotides read TGTGCCAGCAGTGAATTTAGTGGAGGGATGGAGACCCAGTACTTC. Translating gives CASSEFSGGMETQYF. Combining the CDR3 with reference TRBV25-1 and TRBJ2-5 gives the whole variable domain EADIYQTPRYLVIGTGKKITLECSQTMGHDKMYWYQQDPGMELHLIHYSYGVNSTEKGDLSSESTVSRIRTEHFPLTLESARPSHTSQYLCASSEFSGGMETQYFGPGTRLLVL.